This T cell receptor beta chain originates from a study of T cell repertoires in cytomegalovirus infection (dated by TCRdb to between 2018 and 2020). Study-wide context: Alongside well-studied HLA-B-restricted epitopes, the peptide stimulations were aimed at recently identified HLA-C-restricted CMV epitopes, whose presentation resists viral immunomodulation. Donor HLA type was relevant to the analysis, because carriage of CMV infection together with the matching HLA type was indicated by public TCR beta signatures.

Remarks on this clonotype: Its antigen is currently not known. No much larger clone is present one base from it, and per-base qualities are unavailable.

On the study overall, not on this receptor specifically: In both this cohort and an independent roughly 400-donor cohort, the cumulative frequency of public TCR beta family members distinguished carriers of CMV infection plus the relevant HLA type. In the ex vivo response, HLA-C-restricted CMV-specific TCR beta clonotypes were dominant, and in two of eight donors the single most frequent clonotype came from this HLA-C-restricted group.

Sequenced on an Illumina HiSeq 1500. TCRdb cleaned the public reads at Q25 with fastp, built clones with MiXCR and kept in-frame beta chains. Every distinct CDR3 protein forms one entry, paired with its most common genes and DNA. Counted in this sample were roughly 500,000 distinct CDR3 sequences; 33% of them appeared once. Together, the top ten hold about a sixth of the sample. Read against the paper, the sample's treatment or condition label means: in vitro stimulation with specific CMV peptide epitopes to enrich CMV-specific T cells. The CDR3 measures 16 amino acids from cysteine to phenylalanine. The retained sequence is limited to the CDR3, 48 bases, with the frame set at the first base. From the germline V gene, CDR1 is MNHGY and CDR2 is SAAAGT. V is pared back by 0 bases and J by 1 base, with 10 bases lying between the germline termini.

Specimen: cultured PBMCs, collected from culture after CMV antigen stimulation. The sequence joins TRBV6-8 to TRBJ2-1; the D gene identity is not certain. The TCR comes from a human donor in good health (CMV status not recorded). Some clones in this sample may be carry-over from other donors' samples. CDR3 region: CASSYSLGDSYNEQFF. In nucleotides, the sequence is TGTGCCAGCAGTTACTCGTTGGGTGATTCCTACAATGAGCAGTTCTTC.